This TCR beta chain was retrieved from a study of blood T cell repertoires in COVID-19. V lost 6 bases to trimming and J lost 4 bases; unmatched junction nucleotides: 6. CDR1 is MNHEY and CDR2 is SVGAGI in the germline V gene. CDR3 length: 15 residues. This clone was counted a few times. Measured with immunoSEQ multiplex PCR; TCRdb has only the in-frame clones, and not every one. The sample includes about 150,000 clones, approximately 80% of them seen just once. The chain joins TRBV6-5 to TRBJ2-1; 10 bases are shared with TRBD2. Sequences were obtained from peripheral blood. This sequence was found in a man aged 70-80 years with acute or convalescent COVID-19. Here the CDR3 DNA reads TGTGCCAGCAGGGTCAGCGGGGGGGCTTACAATGAGCAGTTCTTC. Residues: CASRVSGGAYNEQFF.